The 25 T cell receptor beta chains below were found in one sample sequenced in a study of T cell repertoires in cytomegalovirus infection. These receptors have no identified antigens. TCRdb reprocessed the reads with MiXCR, giving one entry per CDR3 protein. Of 570,000 or so distinct CDR3 sequences detected, roughly 43% appear once; the ten largest clones hold 48%. The sample was cultured PBMCs, taken from culture after CMV antigen stimulation. These receptors were obtained from a human donor in good health (CMV status not recorded). Some clones in this sample may be carry-over from other donors' samples.

This clonotype has more than one count but fewer than ten. The CDR3 protein is CASSLGGAEVKTQYF. In DNA form, the CDR3 reads TGTGCCAGCAGCTTAGGGGGGGCAGAAGTTAAGACCCAGTACTTC. V gene TRBV7-2 combines with J gene TRBJ2-5; D possibly uses TRBD1 or TRBD2 (6 bases each). Germline assignment: CDR1 SGHTA and CDR2 FQGNSA. The V gene lost 1 base and the J gene lost 6 bases, with 15 bases spanning the gap. The CDR3 contains 15 residues.

The CDR3, as DNA: TGTGCCAGCAGCTTAAAAGGTGGGACAGGGGTAAATGAGCAGTTCTTC. The encoded protein is CASSLKGGTGVNEQFF. This chain connects TRBV11-2 to TRBJ2-1, with 10 bases that match TRBD1. CDR1 SGHAT and CDR2 FQNNGV come from the germline V gene. Trimming cost V 2 bases and J 7 bases; bases outside gene matches: 8. There are 16 residues in the CDR3.

The V and J genes are TRBV7-2 and TRBJ2-5; 10 bases align to TRBD1. The germline CDR1 and CDR2 sequences are SGHTA and FQGNSA. V was pared by 5 bases and J by 5 bases, with 11 bases of the junction left unmatched. The CDR3 totals 16 residues. CDR3 bases: TGTGCCAGCAGCACCAACTGGGACAGGGGAAGGGAGACCCAGTACTTC. Its protein is CASSTNWDRGRETQYF.

The rearrangement links TRBV6-2 or TRBV6-3 to TRBJ2-1, with TRBD2 matching over 7 bases. The CDR3 extends over 15 amino acids. In germline, CDR1 is MNHEY, CDR2 SVGEGT. The junction had 5 bases not matched to a gene; V was cut back by 5 bases and J by 1 base. In nucleotides, the CDR3 is TGTGCCAGCAGTAACCAGCGGGGTTCCTACAATGAGCAGTTCTTC. Protein: CASSNQRGSYNEQFF.

This rearrangement joins TRBV7-9 to TRBJ1-2; D might be TRBD1 (5 bases). The germline V and J ends were trimmed by 7 bases and 4 bases, with 19 bases remaining between them. The germline V gene encodes CDR1 SEHNR and CDR2 FQNEAQ (reference sequence). The CDR3 contains 15 residues. The CDR3 bases are TGTGCCAGCACCCCTGGGGCAGGGCTTGGCTATGGCTACACCTTC. Its protein is CASTPGAGLGYGYTF.

V is TRBV20-1 and J is TRBJ2-7, with 9 nucleotides matching TRBD1. The V gene's germline CDR1 is DFQATT and CDR2 SNEGSKA (reference sequence). CDR3 length: 15 amino acids. Trimming removed 5 bases from V and 1 base from J; junction bases left unmatched: 9. CDR3 sequence (DNA): TGCAGTGCTCCAACCGGGACAGGGACGTCCTACGAGCAGTACTTC. The encoded protein is CSAPTGTGTSYEQYF.

This clonotype has more than one count but fewer than ten. V and J are TRBV7-8 and TRBJ1-1; D is possibly TRBD1 (6 bases). The CDR3 is made up of 16 amino acids. Trimming pared 4 bases from V and 0 bases from J, leaving 15 bases between. Germline V gene sequence: CDR1 SGHVS, CDR2 FQNEAQ. CDR3: CASSSRSGDMNTEAFF. The DNA for the CDR3 is TGTGCCAGCAGCTCGCGCTCAGGGGATATGAACACTGAAGCTTTCTTT. The variable domain in full, with the rest retrieved from reference TRBV7-8 and TRBJ1-1, is GAGVSQSPRYKVAKRGQDVALRCDPISGHVSLFWYQQALGQGPEFLTYFQNEAQLDKSGLPSDRFFAERPEGSVSTLKIQRTQQEDSAVYLCASSSRSGDMNTEAFFGQGTRLTVV.

CDR3 bases: TGTGCCAGCAGTACCTGGACTAGCGGGAGCCACATTCAGTACTTC. Its protein product is CASSTWTSGSHIQYF. The chain has TRBV6-2 or TRBV6-3 and TRBJ2-4; the match to TRBD2 covers 13 bases. Trimming cost V 5 bases and J 8 bases; bases outside gene matches: 6. CDR1 is MNHEY, CDR2 SVGEGT, per germline. The CDR3 is 15 amino acids.

The table lists this clonotype with many counts. The rearrangement joins TRBV7-2 to TRBJ2-5; TRBD2 matches 7 bases. The V segment lost 5 bases and the J segment 4 bases; nucleotides outside the gene matches: 13. The CDR3 extends over 16 amino acids. From germline, CDR1 is SGHTA and CDR2 FQGNSA. DNA for the CDR3: TGTGCCAGCAGCCCCTCTACGGGAGGTGGGGGAGAGACCCAGTACTTC. Translating it yields CASSPSTGGGGETQYF.

This clonotype occurred many times. The genes are TRBV7-2 and TRBJ1-6; D remains ambiguous. V was cut by 5 bases and J by 9 bases, with 8 bases left in between. CDR3 size: 12 residues. Germline V CDR1 and CDR2: SGHTA, FQGNSA. CDR3: CASSPWGSPLHF. DNA of the CDR3: TGTGCCAGCAGCCCTTGGGGTTCACCCCTCCACTTT.

This clonotype was counted only a few times. The rearrangement joins TRBV4-1 to TRBJ1-6, with D possibly TRBD1 on 6 matching bases. V was shortened by 0 bases and J by 11 bases, with 17 bases between the two germline ends. Looked up from germline, CDR1 is MGHRA and CDR2 is YSYEKL. CDR3 length equals 16 residues. CDR3 DNA: TGCGCCAGCAGCCAAGATGCGGCAGGGGATACGGCACCCCTCCACTTT. Its protein is CASSQDAAGDTAPLHF.

This clonotype has only a few counts. V usage is TRBV6-8 and J usage is TRBJ2-3; D is ambiguous. The CDR3 spans 14 residues. The ends were cut back, 2 bases at V and 5 bases at J, with 11 bases in the middle. CDR1 and CDR2 from the germline V gene are MNHGY and SAAAGT. The CDR3: CASSYRVAEDTQYF. The DNA of the CDR3 is TGTGCCAGCAGTTACAGGGTCGCAGAAGATACGCAGTATTTT.

This clonotype was picked up many times. The J gene is TRBJ2-1, the V gene TRBV7-2, with 12 bases aligning to TRBD2. From germline, CDR1 is SGHTA and CDR2 FQGNSA. Trimming at V came to 6 bases and at J to 7 bases, leaving 7 bases not matched to a gene. The CDR3 runs 15 residues. DNA of the CDR3: TGTGCCAGCAGTCCAACTAGCGGGGGGAGGAATGAGCAGTTCTTC. Translating gives CASSPTSGGRNEQFF.

The chain has TRBV5-4 and TRBJ2-1; 13 nucleotides align to TRBD2. The ends lost 0 bases at V and 9 bases at J; junction bases unmatched: 6. The CDR3 loop spans 16 amino acids. Germline CDR1 SGHNT, CDR2 YYREEE (reference sequence). DNA for the CDR3: TGTGCCAGCAGCTTGGGGACTAGCGGGAGAGAAGGTGAGCAGTTCTTC. Protein sequence: CASSLGTSGREGEQFF.

This clonotype was detected ten times or more. This chain connects TRBV7-2 to TRBJ2-1; 7 positions match TRBD2. This CDR3 comprises 15 residues. Germline values: CDR1 SGHTA, CDR2 FQGNSA. Losses at the gene ends were 5 bases for V and 2 bases for J; bases not matched to a gene: 6. CDR3 bases: TGTGCCAGCAGCCTCGCTAGCGGCCCCTACAATGAGCAGTTCTTC. This translates into CASSLASGPYNEQFF. Combining the CDR3 with reference TRBV7-2 and TRBJ2-1 gives the whole variable domain GAGVSQSPSNKVTEKGKDVELRCDPISGHTALYWYRQSLGQGLEFLIYFQGNSAPDKSGLPSDRFSAERTGGSVSTLTIQRTQQEDSAVYLCASSLASGPYNEQFFGPGTRLTVL.

V usage is TRBV11-2 and J usage is TRBJ2-6, with 9 bases matching TRBD1. This CDR3 region has 19 residues. From germline, CDR1 is SGHAT and CDR2 FQNNGV. The V gene end was trimmed by 5 bases and the J gene end by 4 bases; junction bases not matched to a gene: 15. This CDR3 reads CASSRKLGQGPVGANVLTF. The CDR3 DNA follows: TGTGCCAGCAGCCGGAAACTAGGACAGGGGCCTGTGGGGGCCAACGTCCTGACTTTC.

This chain connects TRBV3-1 to TRBJ2-7, with D possibly matching TRBD2 (5 bases). From germline, CDR1 is LGHDT and CDR2 YNNKEL (reference sequence). Trimming left V 0 bases short and J 3 bases short, with 9 bases between. The CDR3 extends over 14 amino acids. The CDR3 reads CASSQERVVYEQYF. As DNA, the CDR3 is TGTGCCAGCAGCCAAGAGAGGGTCGTCTACGAGCAGTACTTC.

Only one count was recorded for this clonotype. The chain combines TRBV7-9 with TRBJ2-7, with D unclear. CDR1 is SEHNR and CDR2 is FQNEAQ in the germline V gene (reference sequence). With 8 bases removed from V and 0 bases from J, the gap between germline ends came to 8 bases. The CDR3 has 12 amino acids. CDR3 sequence reads: CASRQTSYEQYF. The CDR3 coding sequence is TGTGCCAGCCGCCAGACCTCCTACGAGCAGTACTTC.

The chain uses TRBV12-5 and TRBJ2-1; D might be TRBD2 (5 bases). The length of the CDR3 is 17 residues. V dropped 2 bases and J dropped 2 bases, with 16 bases sitting between them. Germline-derived CDR1 and CDR2 are LGHNT and FRNRAP. Written as DNA, the CDR3 is TGTGCTAGTGGTTTGAGTACCGGGGATTACGCCTACAATGAGCAGTTCTTC. This sequence encodes CASGLSTGDYAYNEQFF.

V gene TRBV7-9 combines with J gene TRBJ2-2; TRBD1 is a possible D gene (6 bases). Per germline, CDR1 SEHNR and CDR2 FQNEAQ (reference sequence). V lost 5 bases to trimming and J lost 2 bases, with 12 bases between them. The CDR3 sequence is 15 residues long. The CDR3 region has the DNA TGTGCCAGCAGCGTACGGACAGTAAACACCGGGGAGCTGTTTTTT. Protein product: CASSVRTVNTGELFF.

J is TRBJ2-1 and V is TRBV7-9; D is possibly TRBD1 (5 bases). This CDR3 is 17 amino acids long. Trimming shortened V by 6 bases and J by 0 bases, and 18 bases separated the two germline ends. Germline V gene sequence: CDR1 SEHNR, CDR2 FQNEAQ (reference sequence). The CDR3: CASSSTGPWSSYNEQFF. The CDR3 bases are TGTGCCAGCAGTAGTACAGGCCCATGGAGCTCCTACAATGAGCAGTTCTTC. The complete variable domain, with remaining parts taken from reference TRBV7-9 and TRBJ2-1, reads DTGVSQNPRHKITKRGQNVTFRCDPISEHNRLYWYRQTLGQGPEFLTYFQNEAQLEKSRLLSDRFSAERPKGSFSTLEIQRTEQGDSAMYLCASSSTGPWSSYNEQFFGPGTRLTVL.

This clonotype was observed a single time. V is TRBV19 and J is TRBJ2-5, with D perhaps TRBD2 (6 bases). CDR1 and CDR2 from the germline V gene are LNHDA and SQIVND (reference sequence). The length of the CDR3 is 14 residues. The germline V and J ends were trimmed by 5 bases and 4 bases, with 14 bases remaining between them. This CDR3 reads CASSSTSIRETQYF. The CDR3 DNA is TGTGCCAGTAGTTCGACTAGTATCCGAGAGACCCAGTACTTC.

The chain combines TRBV7-6 with TRBJ2-7, with D unclear. This CDR3 region has 14 residues. Trimming shortened V by 7 bases and J by 0 bases, and 13 bases separated the two germline ends. The germline gives CDR1 SGHVS, CDR2 FNYEAQ. CDR3 region: CASTQDMRSYEQYF. The CDR3 region has the DNA TGTGCCAGCACCCAAGACATGCGCTCCTACGAGCAGTACTTC.

The chain links TRBV7-4 to TRBJ2-2; D is perhaps TRBD1 (5 bases). In germline, CDR1 is SGHVT, CDR2 SQSDAQ. There are 17 residues in the CDR3. V was pared by 3 bases and J by 4 bases, with 18 bases between. The CDR3 DNA reads as TGTGCCAGCAGCTTTGATCAAAGGGGCCAGTTCACCGGGGAGCTGTTTTTT. Its translation is CASSFDQRGQFTGELFF.

This chain connects TRBV6-2 or TRBV6-3 to TRBJ2-5, with unresolved D. Germline loops: CDR1 MNHEY, CDR2 SVGEGT. The CDR3 has 12 residues. Between the trimmed V and J ends, which lost 7 bases and 4 bases, there was a span of 10 bases. The CDR3 DNA reads as TGTGCCAGCACAGATCGTCTAGAGACCCAGTACTTC. It specifies CASTDRLETQYF.